This T cell receptor (beta chain) was sequenced during a study of T cells of healthy individuals. One entry per CDR3 protein, called by TCRdb with MiXCR from the 5' RACE reads. The table shows about 41,000 distinct CDR3 sequences, with more than 4.5% occurring only once. In germline, CDR1 is SGHRS, CDR2 YFSETQ. The length of the CDR3 is 11 residues. The trim removed 7 bases at V and 7 bases at J, leaving 2 bases unmatched. This clonotype was counted at least ten times. The chain recombines TRBV5-1 with TRBJ2-1; 7 nucleotides match TRBD2. The TCR originated in a human donor in good health. The CDR3 reads CASGEGNEQFF. In DNA form, the CDR3 reads TGCGCCAGCGGGGAGGGGAATGAGCAGTTCTTC. Drawing the rest from reference TRBV5-1 and TRBJ2-1, the complete variable domain is KAGVTQTPRYLIKTRGQQVTLSCSPISGHRSVSWYQQTPGQGLQFLFEYFSETQRNKGNFPGRFSGRQFSNSRSEMNVSTLELGDSALYLCASGEGNEQFFGPGTRLTVL.